This T cell receptor (beta chain) was obtained from a study of low-dose radiotherapy and immunotherapy resistance in tumors. Study details: Across 26 weeks, 13 Gy in total went to Cohort 2, delivered as 1 Gy per fraction every two weeks.

Documented time point: after trial treatment. Specified treatment: LDRT plus nivolumab, ipilimumab, low-dose cyclophosphamide and aspirin (RACIN trial). TRAV- and TRBV-specific primers, spanning alpha and beta chains, primed first-strand cDNA. With a constant-region primer and a V-primer adapter, TCRs were subjected to 20 to 25 PCR cycles of amplification. TCRdb processed the reads anew with MiXCR; each CDR3 protein has one entry. The table lists 40,000 or so distinct CDR3 sequences, more than 20% of them singletons. V shed 6 bases and J shed 4 bases, with 12 bases lying between them. CDR3 length equals 14 residues. Germline CDR1 MGHDK, CDR2 SYGVNS.

This specimen consisted of PBMCs, obtained after low-dose radiotherapy plus immunotherapy. The chain joins TRBV25-1 to TRBJ1-4; D is perhaps TRBD1 (6 bases). The clonotype comes from a female donor with ovarian cancer. In DNA form, the CDR3 reads TGTGCCAGCAGGGAGACAGGCTATAATGAAAAACTGTTTTTT. Amino acids: CASRETGYNEKLFF.